This T cell receptor beta chain was sequenced for a study of blood T cell repertoires in COVID-19. For the study at large: PBMCs, B-cell-depleted T cells, or T cells were the source of the cDNA or gDNA that made up the material.

Germline values: CDR1 SGHDT, CDR2 YYEEEE. This CDR3 region has 12 residues. With 4 bases removed from V and 4 bases from J, the gap between germline ends came to 6 bases. The Seattle patients joined while their infection was active and were tracked longitudinally afterward. Some clones are missing from TCRdb's copy, which holds only in-frame ones; the method was immunoSEQ multiplex PCR. Here the sample spans about 120,000 clones, around 90% being singletons. V is TRBV5-6 and J is TRBJ1-3; D is unresolved. The sample taken for sequencing was peripheral blood. The receptor comes from a woman in her sixties or seventies with COVID-19, enrolled during active disease. CDR3 amino acids: CASSRTGNTIYF. DNA for the CDR3: TGTGCCAGCAGCCGTACAGGAAACACCATATATTTT. Drawing the rest from reference TRBV5-6 and TRBJ1-3, the complete variable domain is DAGVTQSPTHLIKTRGQQVTLRCSPKSGHDTVSWYQQALGQGPQFIFQYYEEEERQRGNFPDRFSGHQFPNYSSELNVNALLLGDSALYLCASSRTGNTIYFGEGSWLTVV.